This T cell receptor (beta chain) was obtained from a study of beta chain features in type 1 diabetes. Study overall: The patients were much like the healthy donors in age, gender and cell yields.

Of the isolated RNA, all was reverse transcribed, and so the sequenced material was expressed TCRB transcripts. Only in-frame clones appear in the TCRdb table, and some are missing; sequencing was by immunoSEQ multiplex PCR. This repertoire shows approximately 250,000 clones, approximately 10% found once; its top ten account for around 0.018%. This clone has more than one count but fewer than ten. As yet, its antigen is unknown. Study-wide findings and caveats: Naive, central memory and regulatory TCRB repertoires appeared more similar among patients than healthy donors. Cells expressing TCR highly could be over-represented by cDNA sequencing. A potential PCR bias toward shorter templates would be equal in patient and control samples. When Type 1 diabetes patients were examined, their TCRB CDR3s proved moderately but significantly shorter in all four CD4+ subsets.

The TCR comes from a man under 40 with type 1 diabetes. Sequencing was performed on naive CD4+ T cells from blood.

The CDR3 loop reads CASSSQVRGGRYEQYF. CDR3 sequence (DNA): TGTGCCAGCAGCTCCCAGGTGAGGGGGGGCCGGTACGAGCAGTACTTC. V usage is TRBV4-2 and J usage is TRBJ2-7, with D possibly matching TRBD2 (7 bases). The CDR3 is 16 amino acids. V shed 5 bases and J shed 4 bases, with 21 bases lying between them. Germline CDR1 reads LGHNA; CDR2 reads YNFKEQ.